Below, one T cell receptor beta chain is given with its context. It lacks a known antigen. No qualities accompany the bases; no much larger clone lies one base away. In total, 500 to 700 healthy bone marrow donors made up the cohort. At the time of sampling, every cohort member was nominally healthy, though immune exposures that went unrecorded were likely present. The donor was CMV seronegative and was included in the group of a few hundred seronegative cohort members. A peripheral blood sample was provided by each donor, and peripheral blood mononuclear cells were used for TCR beta sequencing. Genomic DNA was extracted from the blood cell samples with the Qiagen DNeasy Blood Extraction Kit. This entry comes from a study of cytomegalovirus exposure and HLA in healthy donors (dated 2017 in TCRdb). A note on the overall study: In an earlier analysis of 587 of the donors, 276 Gb of sequence data and some 120 million unique TCR beta sequences from 150 million to 200 million T cells were reported. The study used immunosequencing to profile the T cell repertoires of approximately 630 subjects and linked those repertoires to cytomegalovirus serostatus. To predict cytomegalovirus infection status, the study combined high-throughput TCR immunosequencing, statistical association of individual TCRs with disease status, and machine learning. Rather than using new phenotypic data, the later analysis identified candidate immune exposures from TCR beta sequences and from how often those sequences occurred across donors. The study was designed to test whether signatures of past pathogen exposure could be identified by cataloging public T cell receptors. Both class I and class II loci were covered by HLA typing, at four-digit resolution. Donor age, sex, ethnicity and CMV serostatus were compiled alongside the repertoire data. A later genetic analysis took genome-wide SNP genotypes for about 55% of the roughly 670 donors and used that subset as a discovery cohort. The number of donors typed differed by locus, with 629-630 for A, B, C, DRB1 and DQB1, roughly 520 for DQA1, approximately 570 for DPA1, and 400 to 490 for DPB1. Of the 300 to 500 genotyped donors, 75% to 85% were placed in the genetic ancestry cluster associated with self-reported Caucasian donors. Among about 410 genotyped donors of the cohort, an average of roughly 230,000 unique TCR beta nucleotide sequences was sequenced per donor, of which 15% to 20% were non-productive. A later analysis re-analyzed previously published TCR beta repertoires from roughly 600 donors and added high-resolution HLA genotyping to study TCR occurrence patterns. Roughly 320 gigabases of sequencing data and around 85 million unique TCR sequences made up an early release that covered about 640 HLA-typed donors. All discovery cohort repertoires had been generated on a single sequencing platform. In an earlier analysis of 587 of the donors, high-throughput TCR beta sequencing was used to judge whether each TCR beta V gene segment behaved as functional or pseudogenic. In addition to the first cohort of roughly 670 subjects, a separate validation cohort of 130 or so different subjects was used. Four or five DR-DQ haplotypes were handled as single units for association and clustering, since linkage in the cohort was strong.

The germline V gene provides CDR1 MDHEN and CDR2 SYDVKM. V trim: 1 base; J trim: 1 base; unmatched bases: 4. The CDR3 has 16 amino acids, counting the end cysteine and phenylalanine. The sequence is cut down to CDR3 DNA, 48 bases in frame from base 1. The receptor library was made with the immunoSEQ multiplex PCR assay. A mixture of 60 forward primers for TCR Vbeta segments and 13 reverse primers for TCR Jbeta segments was used in the multiplex PCR. Amplification of the CDR3 region of rearranged TCR beta genes was performed with a multiplex PCR assay on genomic DNA. The Illumina HiSeq System was used to sequence the amplified TCR beta libraries as 87-base-pair reads. As for the original processing: A later analysis tallied 70 million to 100 million unique TCR beta chains across the 550 to 850 repertoires, and 10 million to 11 million of those chains were shared by two or more donors. Raw reads were error-corrected and collapsed into unique sequences by a nearest-neighbor algorithm in which closely related sequences were merged to remove PCR and sequencing errors. To assign V, D and J gene segments, CDR3 sequences were aligned to IMGT reference sequences. For a sequence to be retained, at least a six-nucleotide match to both a V gene segment and a J gene segment was required. A rearrangement counted as productive if the CDR3 had no stop codons and remained in frame with V and J, and every other rearrangement counted as non-productive. Following IMGT convention, CDR3 was defined as the stretch from the second conserved V-encoded cysteine up to the conserved J-encoded phenylalanine. In an earlier analysis of 587 of the donors, sequences lacking an unambiguous match to a single V gene segment were excluded. An earlier analysis of fewer than 750 of the donors called V segments functional above 56.7% productive rearrangements and segregating when the between-donor standard deviation exceeded 5%. A statistical classification framework was developed to diagnose cytomegalovirus status using the catalog of TCR beta chain sequences. In a later analysis, V and J genes were assigned by comparing TCR nucleotide sequences against IMGT/GENE-DB human TR gene sequences. A later analysis assigned CDR3 sequences and most-parsimonious VDJ recombination scenarios with the TCRdist pipeline. In a later analysis, each TCR beta chain was defined by its CDR3 amino acid sequence together with its V-gene family, and reads without a unique V-gene family were excluded. In a later analysis, approximately 640 highly shared, low-generation-probability nucleotide sequences were removed to address suspected cross-contamination and a sequencing artifact. In a later analysis, a clonal expansion index for each public chain was calculated from normalized within-repertoire ranks of inferred template counts. Generation probabilities in a later analysis came from a VDJ recombination model fitted to out-of-frame rearrangements, and those results were checked against IGoR. Hypergeometric tests were used in a later analysis to score TCR-TCR, TCR-HLA and TCR-CMV co-occurrence, with a repertoire-size bias correction applied to the TCR pairs. A later analysis estimated false discovery rates by permuting HLA or CMV assignments 20 times. In a later analysis, co-occurring TCRs were grouped using DBSCAN, and TCRdist sequence similarity was added for clustering within HLA-allele-positive subsets. Repertoires with fewer than 30,000 or more than 120,000 public chains, plus five repertoires with anomalous nucleotide sharing, were excluded from co-occurrence clustering. What TCRdb holds here is the immuneACCESS table cut down to in-frame rearrangements. Part of the clones is not present; checked against another copy, under half of the missing clones reflect an unresolved V gene, and the others are unexplained. V and J calls and clone size come straight from that table; D and trimming were deduced from the DNA. The sample profile shows about 160,000 clones; 70% to 85% of them were found once. Over 1.1% of the sample comes from the top ten.

What the work shows at the level of the full study, not this receptor alone: In the study, some 180 TCR beta chains were listed as associated with cytomegalovirus. In a later analysis, most CMV-associated TCR beta chains were found to appear HLA-restricted, with HLA associations seemingly driven largely by CMV exposure. Because the 87-base-pair reads could not distinguish some IMGT-functional V segments, including TRBV6-2 and TRBV6-3, those segments were excluded. Sequencing depth was assumed to be roughly uniform across donors in the presence/absence analyses, though that assumption may not hold. A further reported finding was that TCR beta sequences accurately predicted the HLA-A and HLA-B alleles for most subjects in the first cohort. The authors suggested that the approach could potentially be extended to other disease states and immunological phenotypes. Linkage disequilibrium might explain the correlated functional status among segregating V segments, but an unknown experimental factor could not be ruled out. CMV serostatus was the only immune exposure information available for the cohort. A later genetic analysis associated a missense DCLRE1C variant with V-gene and J-gene trimming of TCR beta chains, and an independent cohort replicated the association. The sequencing pipeline was judged likely to have produced a cluster of highly shared sequence variants as a technical artifact. About 15 rarely observed V segments, including chromosome 9 orphons, were excluded from the earlier analysis of about 600 of the donors because counts were too low. HLA typing was unavailable for some donors at each locus, so association tests used only the typed subset. In an earlier analysis of 587 of the donors, most TCR beta V segments appeared in productive rearrangements about 90% or about 30% of the time, broadly matching IMGT annotations. In a later analysis, TCR association rates were found to vary across HLA loci, with the most associated TCRs seen for DRB1 alleles and the fewest for HLA-C alleles. In both the original and validation cohorts, the classifier was reported to diagnose cytomegalovirus status with high specificity and sensitivity. Specific HLA alleles were associated with about 17,000 TCR beta sequences at a false discovery rate of 0.05 in a later analysis. Most TCR sequences were observed very rarely across donors, whereas some public TCRs were present in many individuals. According to a later genetic analysis, donors in an Asian-associated ancestry cluster had fewer N-insertions in productive TCRs than the approximately 630-donor mean. Compared with equally common non-associated chains, HLA-associated TCR beta chains in a later analysis were more clonally expanded and had lower generation probabilities. Strong co-occurrence of HLA alleles, especially DR and DQ, made assigning TCR associations to individual alleles difficult. In vitro tests confirmed that a few of the cytomegalovirus-associated TCR beta chains recognize cytomegalovirus antigens. In this cohort, only TCR beta chains were sequenced, and detectable features were limited by the absence of alpha or paired-chain data. In a later analysis, several top co-occurrence clusters were reported to appear linked to parvovirus B19, influenza, CMV and Epstein-Barr virus.

Rearrangement joined TRBV28 to TRBJ2-1, with 7 middle bases fitting TRBD2. The sample consisted of PBMCs. The receptor's source is a male donor in good health and CMV-seronegative. CDR3 sequence: CASSLLASGSYNEQFF. Here is the DNA: TGTGCCAGCAGTTTATTGGCTAGCGGATCCTACAATGAGCAGTTCTTC.